Presented here are 27 T cell receptor beta chains from one specimen sequenced in a study of memory CD4+ T cells and cytomegalovirus serostatus (dated 2019 in TCRdb). Single viable CD3+CD4+CD8-CD45RO+ cells were sorted as memory CD4+ T cells on a FACSAria II. The method behind the library was the immunoSEQ multiplex PCR assay. The table comes from immuneACCESS by way of TCRdb, which keeps in-frame sequences with V and J called. Part of the clones is missing from these tables; in studies checked, under half for an unresolved V gene and the rest for unknown reasons. Counted in this sample were 45,000 to 70,000 clones; about four fifths of them appeared once. Around 0.5% of the sample comes from the top ten. The sample comprised memory CD4+ T cells from blood. All receptors derive from an adult in good health and CMV-seronegative. Some clones in this sample may be carry-over from other donors' samples.

This clone was seen a few times. The chain carries TRBV6-6 and TRBJ2-5; no clear D. Germline V gene sequence: CDR1 MNHNY, CDR2 SVGAGI (reference sequence). The CDR3 is 13 amino acids. Trimming stripped 7 bases from V and 2 bases from J, with 11 bases between. The CDR3 DNA reads as TGTGCCAGCACCAAAAGGGTTCAAGAGACCCAGTACTTC. As protein: CASTKRVQETQYF.

The rearrangement joins TRBV15 to TRBJ2-1; 8 bases are shared with TRBD2. Germline V gene lookup returns CDR1 LNHNV and CDR2 YYDKDF (reference sequence). The CDR3 is made up of 15 amino acids. V dropped 7 bases and J dropped 8; count of bases not matched to a gene: 13. The CDR3 DNA reads TGTGCCACCAAAACCGGGACTAGTACGTTGGATGAGCAGTTCTTC. Its translation: CATKTGTSTLDEQFF.

The chain uses TRBV4-3 and TRBJ2-7, with 10 bases matching TRBD1. CDR3 length: 16 residues. Per germline, CDR1 LGHNA and CDR2 YSLEER. V trimming: 5 bases; J trimming: 2 bases; junction bases outside the gene matches: 9. The chain's CDR3 is CASSERVDRGTYEQYF. The CDR3 DNA reads as TGCGCCAGCAGCGAAAGAGTGGACAGGGGGACCTACGAGCAGTACTTC.

V gene TRBV19 combines with J gene TRBJ2-3; 10 bases map to TRBD1. The junction had 11 bases not matched to a gene; V was cut back by 9 bases and J by 8 bases. Germline V gene sequence: CDR1 LNHDA, CDR2 SQIVND (reference sequence). CDR3 length equals 14 residues. The CDR3 DNA reads TGTGCCAGCGGGACAGGGGATTTCTTAGGTACGCAGTATTTT. Translated: CASGTGDFLGTQYF.

The rearrangement uses TRBV6-1 and TRBJ2-4, with D possibly being TRBD1 or TRBD2 (5 bases each). V lost 9 bases to trimming and J lost 2 bases, with 14 bases between them. Looked up from germline, CDR1 is MNHNS and CDR2 is SASEGT. The CDR3 has 14 residues. In DNA, the CDR3 is TGTGCCAGTAACGTCGGGGCGTCCAAAAACATTCAGTACTTC. As protein: CASNVGASKNIQYF.

This clone rates as medium-sized. This sequence joins TRBV5-1 and TRBJ2-2, with no clear D. The germline V gene encodes CDR1 SGHRS and CDR2 YFSETQ. V lost 4 bases to trimming and J lost 0 bases, with 7 bases between them. The length of the CDR3 is 14 residues. CDR3 DNA sequence: TGCGCCAGCAGCCTTCAGACGAACACCGGGGAGCTGTTTTTT. Protein product: CASSLQTNTGELFF.

This sequence joins TRBV11-3 and TRBJ2-3; no clear D. The CDR3 sequence is 13 residues long. Germline V gene sequence: CDR1 SGHNT, CDR2 YENEEA. Trimming removed 5 bases at V and 3 bases at J, with 9 bases between. This CDR3 is CASSPPTTDTQYF. DNA for the CDR3: TGTGCCAGCAGCCCCCCTACGACAGATACGCAGTATTTT.

The J gene is TRBJ1-5, the V gene TRBV2, with a possible D match to TRBD1 (5 bases). V was trimmed by 2 bases and J by 9 bases, leaving 8 bases between them. CDR3 length: 12 amino acids. The germline V gene encodes CDR1 SNHLY and CDR2 FYNNEI. CDR3 DNA: TGTGCCAGCAGTGAACAGGGAAGGCCCCAGCATTTT. Protein: CASSEQGRPQHF.

This clone was seen more than once but under ten times. The V call is TRBV10-3, the J call TRBJ1-2; the D gene is possibly TRBD1 (5 bases). Germline V gene data show CDR1 as ENHRY and CDR2 as SYGVKD. This CDR3 has 13 amino acids. Trimming stripped 3 bases from V and 11 bases from J, with 16 bases between. CDR3: CAISDGDPYLYTF. The CDR3 nucleotides are TGTGCCATCAGTGACGGGGACCCCTACCTATACACCTTC.

The chain combines TRBV6-5 with TRBJ2-2; no clear D. Germline CDR1 is MNHEY and CDR2 is SVGAGI. The CDR3 is 13 amino acids. The ends were cut back, 7 bases at V and 1 base at J, with 7 bases in the middle. The CDR3 DNA follows: TGTGCCAGCACCGGGCAGAACACCGGGGAGCTGTTTTTT. Its protein is CASTGQNTGELFF.

The chain recombines TRBV5-1 with TRBJ2-7; D is perhaps TRBD2 (5 bases). Trimming cost V 1 base and J 2 bases, with 7 bases left between them. Germline-derived CDR1 and CDR2 are SGHRS and YFSETQ. The CDR3 totals 13 residues. CDR3 sequence: CASSLSGPYEQYF. CDR3 DNA: TGCGCCAGCAGCTTGAGCGGACCCTACGAGCAGTACTTC.

This rearrangement joins TRBV9 to TRBJ2-3; unclear D gene. CDR1 is SGDLS, CDR2 YYNGEE, per germline. The CDR3 covers 14 residues. Trimming left V 4 bases short and J 5 bases short, with 14 bases between. For the CDR3, the DNA is TGTGCCAGCAGCCTGCTCGGCGGAATAGATACGCAGTATTTT. Translation gives CASSLLGGIDTQYF.

The V and J genes are TRBV2 and TRBJ1-1; 7 bases line up with TRBD1. J lost 1 base, V lost 5 bases, and 4 bases had no gene match. From germline, CDR1 is SNHLY and CDR2 FYNNEI. CDR3 length equals 14 residues. The CDR3 nucleotides read TGTGCCAGCAGTACTCGGACAGGGAACACTGAAGCTTTCTTT. Protein: CASSTRTGNTEAFF.

The chain links TRBV27 to TRBJ1-5; 9 bases fit TRBD1. With V trimmed by 3 bases and J by 0 bases, 12 bases remained unmatched. The CDR3 loop spans 19 amino acids. From germline, CDR1 is MNHEY and CDR2 SMNVEV (reference sequence). CDR3 region: CASSFGTDRGADSNQPQHF. In DNA form, the CDR3 reads TGTGCCAGCAGTTTTGGCACGGACAGGGGTGCGGATAGCAATCAGCCCCAGCATTTT.

The chain joins TRBV10-3 to TRBJ1-5; possibly TRBD1 for D (6 bases). V was pared by 3 bases and J by 3 bases, with 12 bases between. This CDR3 has 15 residues. The germline V gene has CDR1 ENHRY and CDR2 SYGVKD. This chain's CDR3 is CAISEQGASNQPQHF. In DNA, the CDR3 is TGTGCCATCAGTGAACAGGGAGCCTCCAATCAGCCCCAGCATTTT.

The chain couples TRBV6-5 to TRBJ2-1; 11 bases map to TRBD2. The CDR3 contains 14 residues. V was clipped by 6 bases and J by 7 bases; unmatched bases: 5. In germline, CDR1 is MNHEY, CDR2 SVGAGI. CDR3 DNA sequence: TGTGCCAGCAGACCGGGACTAGCGGTAAATGAGCAGTTCTTC. Translating it yields CASRPGLAVNEQFF.

In its sample, this clone was seen once. The CDR3: CASSSGRYFGGYTF. Written as DNA, the CDR3 is TGTGCCAGCAGTTCCGGAAGATACTTTGGTGGCTACACCTTC. The chain uses TRBV28 and TRBJ1-2; D unresolved. V was cut by 4 bases and J by 7 bases, with 16 bases left in between. The CDR3 has 14 amino acids. In germline, CDR1 is MDHEN, CDR2 SYDVKM.

CDR3 bases: TGTGCCAGCAGGGGCAGGCCAGGGGAGCAGTTCTTC. Its translation is CASRGRPGEQFF. The genes are TRBV2 and TRBJ2-1; TRBD1 is a possible D gene (5 bases). The germline V gene has CDR1 SNHLY and CDR2 FYNNEI. Trimming pared 6 bases from V and 10 bases from J, leaving 13 bases between. This CDR3 comprises 12 residues.

This clone was recorded only once. The CDR3 loop reads CASSSPDRISSGTQYF. CDR3 DNA: TGTGCCAGCAGTTCCCCAGACAGGATTTCCTCGGGTACGCAGTATTTT. The chain carries TRBV6-6 and TRBJ2-3; the D gene is possibly TRBD1 (6 bases). V was cut by 4 bases and J by 8 bases, with 22 bases left in between. This CDR3 is 16 amino acids long. The germline V gene has CDR1 MNHNY and CDR2 SVGAGI (reference sequence).

V usage is TRBV28 and J usage is TRBJ1-3; no reliable D call. Germline CDR1 is MDHEN and CDR2 is SYDVKM. V was pared by 1 base and J by 4 bases, with 5 bases between. The CDR3 loop spans 13 amino acids. The CDR3 sequence is CASSLSWGNTIYF. For the CDR3, the DNA is TGTGCCAGCAGTTTATCCTGGGGAAACACCATATATTTT.

The V call is TRBV29-1, the J call TRBJ2-3; no reliable D call. The CDR3 has 11 residues. Germline-derived CDR1 and CDR2 are SQVTM and ANQGSEA. V gave up 6 bases and J gave up 5 bases, with 9 bases separating them. CDR3 nucleotide sequence: TGCAGCGTCCTCCCGGGAGATACGCAGTATTTT. Protein: CSVLPGDTQYF.

V usage is TRBV28 and J usage is TRBJ1-6; D perhaps matches TRBD1 (5 bases). Germline CDR1 reads MDHEN; CDR2 reads SYDVKM. Trimming removed 8 bases from V and 9 bases from J, with 23 bases in between. This CDR3 is built from 16 residues. The CDR3 reads CASVGVLYLIGSPLHF. DNA for the CDR3: TGTGCCAGCGTGGGGGTTCTTTACCTAATAGGTTCACCCCTCCACTTT.

CDR3 DNA sequence: TGTGCCAGCAGTCCACAGGGGTCTGGGGCCAACGTCCTGACTTTC. Translated, it gives CASSPQGSGANVLTF. This rearrangement joins TRBV5-8 to TRBJ2-6, with TRBD1 matching over 7 bases. The CDR3 extends over 15 amino acids. Germline CDR1 and CDR2: SGHTS and YDEGEE. V trimming: 5 bases; J trimming: 1 base; junction bases outside the gene matches: 3.

This clone was recorded once. The gene calls are TRBV5-4 and TRBJ2-1; D may be TRBD1 (6 bases). V lost 4 bases, J lost 0 bases, and 11 bases lay in between. Germline values: CDR1 SGHNT, CDR2 YYREEE (reference sequence). The CDR3 runs 15 residues. CDR3: CASSPRGSSYNEQFF. CDR3 DNA: TGTGCCAGCAGCCCTAGGGGGAGCTCCTACAATGAGCAGTTCTTC.

The chain carries TRBV5-6 and TRBJ1-5, with D maybe TRBD1 (5 bases). This CDR3 is 12 amino acids long. Per the germline V gene, CDR1 is SGHDT and CDR2 is YYEEEE. Trimming took 5 bases from V and 6 from J, leaving 9 bases between them. DNA for the CDR3: TGTGCCAGCAGTCTCAGGGCTCAGCCCCAGCATTTT. Translated, it gives CASSLRAQPQHF. The entire variable domain, with the rest obtained from reference TRBV5-6 and TRBJ1-5, is as follows: DAGVTQSPTHLIKTRGQQVTLRCSPKSGHDTVSWYQQALGQGPQFIFQYYEEEERQRGNFPDRFSGHQFPNYSSELNVNALLLGDSALYLCASSLRAQPQHFGDGTRLSIL.

J is TRBJ1-1 and V is TRBV7-9; tentatively, D is TRBD1 (6 bases). The CDR3 length is 14 residues. Germline assignment: CDR1 SEHNR and CDR2 FQNEAQ (reference sequence). V was cut by 2 bases and J by 12 bases, with 19 bases left in between. The CDR3 DNA is TGTGCCAGCAGCTTATATGGGACATCGTCACCCACTTTCTTT. Translated, it gives CASSLYGTSSPTFF.

The table lists this clone with a few counts. The chain uses TRBV7-2 and TRBJ2-4; possibly TRBD1 for D (5 bases). The CDR3 spans 14 residues. V was shortened by 2 bases and J by 7 bases, with 12 bases between the two germline ends. Per germline, CDR1 SGHTA and CDR2 FQGNSA. CDR3: CASSLLGPRNIQYF. As DNA, the CDR3 is TGTGCCAGCAGCTTACTGGGGCCTAGGAACATTCAGTACTTC.